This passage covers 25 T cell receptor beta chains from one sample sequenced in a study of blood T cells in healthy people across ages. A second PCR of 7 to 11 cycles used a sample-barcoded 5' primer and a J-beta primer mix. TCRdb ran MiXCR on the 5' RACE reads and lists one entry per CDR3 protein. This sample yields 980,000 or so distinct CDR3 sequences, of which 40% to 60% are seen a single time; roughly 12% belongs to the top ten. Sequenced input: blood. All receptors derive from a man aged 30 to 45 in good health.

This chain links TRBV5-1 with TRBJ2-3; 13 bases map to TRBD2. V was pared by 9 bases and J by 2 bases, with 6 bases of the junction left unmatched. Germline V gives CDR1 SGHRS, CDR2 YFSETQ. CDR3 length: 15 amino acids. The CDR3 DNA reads TGCGCCACCACGACTAGCGGGGGGATCACAGATACGCAGTATTTT. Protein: CATTTSGGITDTQYF.

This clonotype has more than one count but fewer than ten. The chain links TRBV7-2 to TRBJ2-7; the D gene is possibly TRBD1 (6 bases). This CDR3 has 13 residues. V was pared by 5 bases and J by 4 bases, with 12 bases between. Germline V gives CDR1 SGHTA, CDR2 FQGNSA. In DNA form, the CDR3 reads TGTGCCAGCAGCAGGGGGTCAGAGTACGAGCAGTACTTC. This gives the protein CASSRGSEYEQYF.

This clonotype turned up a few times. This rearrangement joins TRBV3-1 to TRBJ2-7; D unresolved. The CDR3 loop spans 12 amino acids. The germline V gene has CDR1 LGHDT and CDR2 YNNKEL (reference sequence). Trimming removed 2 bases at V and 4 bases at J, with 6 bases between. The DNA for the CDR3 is TGTGCCAGCAGCCAATGGGGATACGAGCAGTACTTC. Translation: CASSQWGYEQYF.

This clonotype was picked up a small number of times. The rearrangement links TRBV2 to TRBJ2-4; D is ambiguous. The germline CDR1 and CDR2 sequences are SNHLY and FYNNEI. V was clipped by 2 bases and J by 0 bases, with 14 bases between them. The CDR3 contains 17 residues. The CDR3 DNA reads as TGTGCCAGCAGTGAACCCGGCAGATCCCTAGCCAAAAACATTCAGTACTTC. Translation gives CASSEPGRSLAKNIQYF.

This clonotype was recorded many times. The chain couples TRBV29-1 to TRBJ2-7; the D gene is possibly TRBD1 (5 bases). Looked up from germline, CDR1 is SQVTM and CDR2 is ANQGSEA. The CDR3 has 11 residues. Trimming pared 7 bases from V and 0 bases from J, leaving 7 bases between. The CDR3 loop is CSGTHSYEQYF. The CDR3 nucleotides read TGCAGCGGGACACACTCCTACGAGCAGTACTTC.

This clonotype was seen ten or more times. CDR3: CASSFRRTQHDEQFF. The CDR3 nucleotides read TGCGCCAGCAGCTTCCGGAGGACCCAACACGATGAGCAGTTCTTC. The chain uses TRBV5-1 and TRBJ2-1; possibly TRBD2 for D (5 bases). The CDR3 consists of 15 residues. Germline V CDR1 and CDR2: SGHRS, YFSETQ. The V end was cut by 2 bases, the J end by 8 bases, with 17 bases between.

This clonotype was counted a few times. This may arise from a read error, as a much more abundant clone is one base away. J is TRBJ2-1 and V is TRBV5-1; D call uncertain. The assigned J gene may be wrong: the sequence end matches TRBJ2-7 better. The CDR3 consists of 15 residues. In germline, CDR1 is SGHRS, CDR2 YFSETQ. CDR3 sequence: CASSLPSGSYNEQYF. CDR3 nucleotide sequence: TGCGCCAGCAGCTTGCCTAGTGGCTCCTACAATGAGCAGTACTTC.

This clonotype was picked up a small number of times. For the CDR3, the DNA is TGTGCCAGCATCGACGAGCAGTACTTC. This translates into CASIDEQYF. The chain employs TRBV7-9 and TRBJ2-7; no clear D. The germline gives CDR1 SEHNR, CDR2 FQNEAQ (reference sequence). The V and J ends lost 7 bases and 5 bases respectively, with 3 bases between them. CDR3 size: 9 residues.

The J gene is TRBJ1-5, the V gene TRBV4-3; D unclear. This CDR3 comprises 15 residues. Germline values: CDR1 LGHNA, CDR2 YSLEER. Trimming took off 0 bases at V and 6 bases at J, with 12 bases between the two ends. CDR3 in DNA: TGCGCCAGCAGCCAAGATTCAGATGGTGGTCAGCCCCAGCATTTT. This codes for CASSQDSDGGQPQHF.

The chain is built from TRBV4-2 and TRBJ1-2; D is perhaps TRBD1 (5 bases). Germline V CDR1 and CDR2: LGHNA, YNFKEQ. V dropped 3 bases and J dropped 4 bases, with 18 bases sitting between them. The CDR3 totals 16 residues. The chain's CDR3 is CASSQVPGPSPYGYTF. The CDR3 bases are TGTGCCAGCAGCCAGGTTCCGGGACCTTCTCCCTATGGCTACACCTTC.

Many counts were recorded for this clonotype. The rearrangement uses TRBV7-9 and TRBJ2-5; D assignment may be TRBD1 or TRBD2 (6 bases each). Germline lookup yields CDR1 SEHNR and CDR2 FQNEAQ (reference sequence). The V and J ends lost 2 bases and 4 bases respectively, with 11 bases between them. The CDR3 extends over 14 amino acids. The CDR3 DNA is TGTGCCAGCAGCTTAACGGGGGCTATAGAGACCCAGTACTTC. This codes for CASSLTGAIETQYF.

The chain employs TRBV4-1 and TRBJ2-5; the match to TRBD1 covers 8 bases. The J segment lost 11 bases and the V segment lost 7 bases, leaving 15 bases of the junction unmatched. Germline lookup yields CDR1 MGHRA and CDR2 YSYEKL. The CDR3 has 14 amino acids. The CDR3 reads CASKLDRVDNEQYF. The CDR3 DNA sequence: TGCGCCAGCAAACTGGACAGGGTGGACAATGAGCAGTACTTC.

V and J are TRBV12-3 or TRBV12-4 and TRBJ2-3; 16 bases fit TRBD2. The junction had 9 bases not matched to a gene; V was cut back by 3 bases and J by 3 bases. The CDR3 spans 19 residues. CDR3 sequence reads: CASSLRSGTSGGATDTQYF. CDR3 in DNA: TGTGCCAGCAGTTTGAGGAGTGGGACTAGCGGGGGGGCAACAGATACGCAGTATTTT.

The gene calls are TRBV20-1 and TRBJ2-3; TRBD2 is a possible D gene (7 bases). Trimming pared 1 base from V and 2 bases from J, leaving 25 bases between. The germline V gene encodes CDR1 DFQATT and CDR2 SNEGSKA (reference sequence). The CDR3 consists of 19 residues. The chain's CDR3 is CSARVWGGAVLSITDTQYF. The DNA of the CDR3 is TGCAGTGCTAGAGTATGGGGGGGGGCGGTCTTAAGTATCACAGATACGCAGTATTTT.

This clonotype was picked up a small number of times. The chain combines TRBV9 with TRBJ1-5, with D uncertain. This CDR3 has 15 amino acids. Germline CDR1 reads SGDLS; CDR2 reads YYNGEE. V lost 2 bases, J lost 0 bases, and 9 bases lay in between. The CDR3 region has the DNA TGTGCCAGCAGCGTTGGCCATTATAGCAATCAGCCCCAGCATTTT. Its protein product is CASSVGHYSNQPQHF.

The CDR3 loop is CASRKIDRARETQYF. CDR3 in DNA: TGTGCCAGCAGGAAGATCGACAGGGCCAGAGAGACCCAGTACTTC. The chain recombines TRBV28 with TRBJ2-5; 7 bases are a match to TRBD1. Germline V CDR1 and CDR2: MDHEN, SYDVKM. J gave up 4 bases and V 6 bases, and 11 bases lay outside the gene matches. The CDR3 has 15 amino acids.

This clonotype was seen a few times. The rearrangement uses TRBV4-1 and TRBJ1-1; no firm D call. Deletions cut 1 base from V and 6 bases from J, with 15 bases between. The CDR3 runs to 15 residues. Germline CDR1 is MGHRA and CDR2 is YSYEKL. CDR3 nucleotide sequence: TGCGCCAGCAGCCAAGGTGACACCGGGGAGGCTGAAGCTTTCTTT. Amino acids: CASSQGDTGEAEAFF.

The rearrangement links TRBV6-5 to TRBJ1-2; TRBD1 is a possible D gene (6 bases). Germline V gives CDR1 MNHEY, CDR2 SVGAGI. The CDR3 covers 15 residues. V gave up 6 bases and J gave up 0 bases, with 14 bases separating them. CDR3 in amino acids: CASRSPGQTNYGYTF. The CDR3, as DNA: TGTGCCAGCAGGTCTCCGGGACAAACTAACTATGGCTACACCTTC.

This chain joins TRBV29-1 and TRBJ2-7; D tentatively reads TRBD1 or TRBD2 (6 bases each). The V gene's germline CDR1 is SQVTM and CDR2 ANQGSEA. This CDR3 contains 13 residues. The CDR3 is CSLLDTGRGEQYF. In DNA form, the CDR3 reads TGCAGTCTTCTCGACACAGGGCGGGGCGAGCAGTACTTC.

In DNA form, the CDR3 reads TGCGCCAGCAGCCATAGAGCCGGGGGTGAGGACGAGCAGTACTTC. This codes for CASSHRAGGEDEQYF. This chain connects TRBV4-3 to TRBJ2-7; the D gene is possibly TRBD2 (6 bases). In germline, CDR1 is LGHNA, CDR2 YSLEER. Trimming removed 3 bases from V and 5 bases from J, with 17 bases in between. The CDR3 spans 15 residues.

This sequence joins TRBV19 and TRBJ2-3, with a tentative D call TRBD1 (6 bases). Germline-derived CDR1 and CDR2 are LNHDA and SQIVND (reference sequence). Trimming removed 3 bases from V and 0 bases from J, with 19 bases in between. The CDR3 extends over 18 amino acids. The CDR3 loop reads CASSIDLTGKTSTDTQYF. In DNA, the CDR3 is TGTGCCAGTAGTATTGACCTTACAGGGAAAACTAGCACAGATACGCAGTATTTT.

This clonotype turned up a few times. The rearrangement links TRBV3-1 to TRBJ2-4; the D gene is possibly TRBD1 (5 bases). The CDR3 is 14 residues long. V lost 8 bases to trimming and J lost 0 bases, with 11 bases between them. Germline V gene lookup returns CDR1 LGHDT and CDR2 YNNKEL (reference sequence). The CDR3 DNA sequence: TGTGCCAGCGGATCCCAGGGAGCCAAAAACATTCAGTACTTC. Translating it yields CASGSQGAKNIQYF. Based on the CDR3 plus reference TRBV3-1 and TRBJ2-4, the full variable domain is DTAVSQTPKYLVTQMGNDKSIKCEQNLGHDTMYWYKQDSKKFLKIMFSYNNKELIINETVPNRFSPKSPDKAHLNLHINSLELGDSAVYFCASGSQGAKNIQYFGAGTRLSVL.

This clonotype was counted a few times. The CDR3 here is CSALAGDSSYNEQFF. CDR3 nucleotides: TGCAGTGCTCTAGCGGGGGATAGCTCCTACAATGAGCAGTTCTTC. The chain uses TRBV20-1 and TRBJ2-1, with 10 bases aligning to TRBD2. Trimming removed 5 bases from V and 0 bases from J; junction bases left unmatched: 4. This CDR3 is built from 15 residues. Germline V lookup: CDR1 DFQATT, CDR2 SNEGSKA (reference sequence).

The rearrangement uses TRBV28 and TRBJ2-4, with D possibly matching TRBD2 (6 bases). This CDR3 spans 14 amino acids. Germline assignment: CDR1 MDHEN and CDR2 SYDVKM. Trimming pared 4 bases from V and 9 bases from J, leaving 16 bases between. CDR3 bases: TGTGCCAGCAGTTCGATCGAGATGGGGGGCATTCAGTACTTC. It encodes CASSSIEMGGIQYF.

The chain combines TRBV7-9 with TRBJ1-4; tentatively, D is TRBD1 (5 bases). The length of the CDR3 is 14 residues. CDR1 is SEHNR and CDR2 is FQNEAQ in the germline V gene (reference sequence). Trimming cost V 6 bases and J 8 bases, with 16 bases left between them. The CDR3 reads CASSLVGTGEKLFF. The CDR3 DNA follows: TGTGCCAGCAGTCTAGTAGGGACCGGGGAAAAACTGTTTTTT.